This T cell receptor beta chain was captured in a study of blood T cell repertoires in COVID-19. Overall study context: Samples taken during acute and convalescent COVID-19 were collected in the United States, Italy and Spain. PBMCs, B-cell-depleted T cells, or T cells were the source of the cDNA or gDNA that made up the material.

Trimming cost V 0 bases and J 0 bases, with 14 bases left between them. CDR3 length: 17 residues. Germline CDR1 is KGHSH and CDR2 is LQKENI. Study processing details: Amplified reference gene primers provided the basis for estimating nucleated cell counts. TCRdb keeps only in-frame clones here, not all; method: immunoSEQ multiplex PCR. D and trimming were read from the DNA, whereas the V and J calls and clone size are those reported in that table. The data contain fewer than 250,000 clones, 70% to 90% of them singletons. Sequencing was done on a sample of peripheral blood. This TCR derives from a man in his thirties or forties with acute or convalescent COVID-19. V usage is TRBV18 and J usage is TRBJ1-2; maybe TRBD1 (5 bases). CDR3 DNA: TGTGCCAGCTCACCACCGATCCAGGGAAAAGCTAACTATGGCTACACCTTC. Protein: CASSPPIQGKANYGYTF.